This entry concerns a single TCR beta chain. These data originate in a study of blood T cell repertoires in COVID-19. Overall study: The analysed material was cDNA or gDNA that came from T cells, B-cell-depleted T cells, or PBMCs.

J was trimmed by 7 bases and V by 3 bases; bases with no gene match: 11. The CDR3 spans 16 residues. Germline CDR1 and CDR2: SGDLS and YYNGEE. Original analysis: Quantification of nucleated cells was approximated via reference gene primer amplification. Here immunoSEQ multiplex PCR was the method, and the copy in TCRdb shows in-frame clones only, minus some. V and J calls and clone size come straight from that table; D and trimming were deduced from the DNA. The repertoire holds about 110,000 clones, with 75% to 90% as singletons. The clonotype comes from a man in his 70s with acute or convalescent COVID-19. Sequenced sample: peripheral blood. This sequence joins TRBV9 and TRBJ2-7; TRBD1 matches 12 bases. The CDR3, as DNA: TGTGCCAGCAGCGCCACTCCCGGGACAGGGGGCGCGGAGCAGTACTTC. This codes for CASSATPGTGGAEQYF.